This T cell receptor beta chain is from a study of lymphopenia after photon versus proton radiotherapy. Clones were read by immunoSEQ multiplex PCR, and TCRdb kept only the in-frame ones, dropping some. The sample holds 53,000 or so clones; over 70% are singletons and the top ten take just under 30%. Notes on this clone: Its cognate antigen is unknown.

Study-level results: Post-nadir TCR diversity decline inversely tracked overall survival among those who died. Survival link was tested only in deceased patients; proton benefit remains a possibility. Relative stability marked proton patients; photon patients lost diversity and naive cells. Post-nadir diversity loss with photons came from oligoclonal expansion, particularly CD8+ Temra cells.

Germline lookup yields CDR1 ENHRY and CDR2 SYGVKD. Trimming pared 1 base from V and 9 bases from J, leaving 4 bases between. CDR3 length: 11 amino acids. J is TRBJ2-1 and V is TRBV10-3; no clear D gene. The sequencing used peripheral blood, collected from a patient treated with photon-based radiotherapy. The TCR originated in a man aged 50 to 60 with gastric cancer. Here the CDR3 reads CAISEWSEQFF. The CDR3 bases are TGTGCCATCAGTGAGTGGAGTGAGCAGTTCTTC.